This T cell receptor (beta chain) is drawn from a study of response to subunit inactivated influenza vaccine (dated by TCRdb to the late 2010s). Some background on the complete study: The study used deep quantitative T cell receptor repertoire profiling to track responses to a trivalent subunit inactivated influenza vaccine. Findings and caveats that apply to the study as a whole: According to the authors, only a limited number of new T cells may be recruited by each seasonal influenza vaccination.

This clonotype was seen more than once but under ten times. The target of this receptor is not known. No base-level quality is on record; no much larger clone is a single base apart. The library was built by means of RT-PCR. The sample was run on an Illumina HiSeq 2500. TCRdb applied fastp at Q25 and MiXCR to the public reads, then kept only in-frame beta chains. Merged by CDR3 protein, the rows form single entries marked with the most common genes and DNA. For this sample there are 700,000 to 900,000 distinct CDR3 sequences; around 21% appear just once. Around 9.6% of the sample comes from the top ten. Source: PBMCs from blood, taken around 5 days after vaccination. The source is a man aged 50 to 60 who received an inactivated influenza vaccine. Donor details come from another sample of the same person, matched by shared clones.

CDR3 region: CASSYSRGFGIYEQYF. The sequenced DNA: TGTGCCAGCAGTTACTCGAGGGGATTTGGTATCTACGAGCAGTACTTC. Here the chain combines TRBV6-5 and TRBJ2-7, with a tentative D call of TRBD1 or TRBD2, each matching 5 bases. Spanning cysteine to phenylalanine, the CDR3 consists of 16 amino acids. Just CDR3 DNA is preserved here, 48 bases in frame from base 1. The germline ends are 15 bases apart after V is trimmed by 0 bases and J by 3 bases. Reading the germline V gene gives CDR1 MNHEY and CDR2 SVGAGI.